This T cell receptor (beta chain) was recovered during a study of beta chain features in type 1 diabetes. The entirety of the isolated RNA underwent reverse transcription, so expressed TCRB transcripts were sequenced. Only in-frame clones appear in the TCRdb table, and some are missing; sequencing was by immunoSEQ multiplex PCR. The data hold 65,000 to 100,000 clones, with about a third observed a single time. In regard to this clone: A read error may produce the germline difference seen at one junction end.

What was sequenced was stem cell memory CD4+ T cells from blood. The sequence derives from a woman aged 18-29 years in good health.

The CDR3 is CASSLGTTGVQETQYF. Here the CDR3 DNA reads TGTGCTAGCAGCTTAGGGACCACAGGGGTCCAAGAGACCCAGTACTTC. The V and J genes are TRBV7-7 and TRBJ2-5, with 7 bases aligning to TRBD1. The CDR3 runs to 16 residues. Germline CDR1 is SSHAT and CDR2 is FNYEAQ (reference sequence). The full variable domain, its missing parts supplied by reference TRBV7-7 and TRBJ2-5, is GAGVSQSPRYKVTKRGQDVTLRCDPISSHATLYWYQQALGQGPEFLTYFNYEAQPDKSGLPSDRFSAERPEGSISTLTIQRTEQRDSAMYRCASSLGTTGVQETQYFGPGTRLLVL.